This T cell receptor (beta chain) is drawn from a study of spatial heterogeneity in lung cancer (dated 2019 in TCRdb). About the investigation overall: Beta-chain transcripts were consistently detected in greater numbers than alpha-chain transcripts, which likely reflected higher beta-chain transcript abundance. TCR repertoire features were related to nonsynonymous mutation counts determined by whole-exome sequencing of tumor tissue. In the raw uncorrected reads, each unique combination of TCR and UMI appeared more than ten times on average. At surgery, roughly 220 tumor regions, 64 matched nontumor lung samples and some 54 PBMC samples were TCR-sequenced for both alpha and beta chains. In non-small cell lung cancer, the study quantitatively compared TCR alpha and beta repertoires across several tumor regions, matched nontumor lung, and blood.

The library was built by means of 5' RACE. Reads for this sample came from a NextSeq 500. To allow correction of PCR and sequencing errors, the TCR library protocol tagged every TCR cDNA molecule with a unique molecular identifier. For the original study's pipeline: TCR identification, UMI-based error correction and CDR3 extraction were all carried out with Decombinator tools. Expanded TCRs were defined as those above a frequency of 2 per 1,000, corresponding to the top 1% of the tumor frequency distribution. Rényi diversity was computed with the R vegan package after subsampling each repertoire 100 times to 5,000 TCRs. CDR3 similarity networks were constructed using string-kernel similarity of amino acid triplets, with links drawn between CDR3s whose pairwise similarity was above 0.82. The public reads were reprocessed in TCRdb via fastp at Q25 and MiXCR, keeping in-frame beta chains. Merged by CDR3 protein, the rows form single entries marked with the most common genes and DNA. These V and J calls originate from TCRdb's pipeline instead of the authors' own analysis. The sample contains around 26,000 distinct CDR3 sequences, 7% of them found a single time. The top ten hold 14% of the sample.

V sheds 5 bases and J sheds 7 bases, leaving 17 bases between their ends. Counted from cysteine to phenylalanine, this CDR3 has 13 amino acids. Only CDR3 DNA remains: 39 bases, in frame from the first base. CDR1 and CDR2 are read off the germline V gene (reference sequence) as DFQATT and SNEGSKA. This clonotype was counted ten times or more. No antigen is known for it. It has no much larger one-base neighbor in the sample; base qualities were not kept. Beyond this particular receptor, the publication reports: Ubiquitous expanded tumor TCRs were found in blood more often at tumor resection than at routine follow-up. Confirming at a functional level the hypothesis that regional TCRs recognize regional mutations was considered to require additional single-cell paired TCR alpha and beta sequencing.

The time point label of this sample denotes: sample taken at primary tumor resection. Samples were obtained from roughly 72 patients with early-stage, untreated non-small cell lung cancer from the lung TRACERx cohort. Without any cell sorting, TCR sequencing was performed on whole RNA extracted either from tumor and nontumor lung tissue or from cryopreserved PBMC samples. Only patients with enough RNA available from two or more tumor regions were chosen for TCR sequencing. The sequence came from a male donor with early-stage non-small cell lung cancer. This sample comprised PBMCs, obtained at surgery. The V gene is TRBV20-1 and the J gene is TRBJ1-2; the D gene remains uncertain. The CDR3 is CSAPPPSPGGYTF. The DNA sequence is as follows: TGCAGTGCTCCCCCCCCGTCGCCGGGTGGCTACACCTTC.